The source of this T cell receptor beta chain is a study of T cell changes during pregnancy in multiple sclerosis. This clone was observed a single time. Method: immunoSEQ multiplex PCR; TCRdb's copy keeps in-frame clones and lacks some. The table has approximately 65,000 clones, about 91% seen once. This receptor was identified in a female donor with multiple sclerosis, enrolled in a pregnancy study. The sequences come from CD4+ T cells from peripheral blood mononuclear cells, collected in the first trimester of pregnancy.

The CDR3 loop is CASSPGDGSRYWQFF. The CDR3 DNA reads TGTGCCAGCAGCCCAGGTGACGGGAGCAGATATTGGCAGTTCTTC. The rearrangement links TRBV6-6 to TRBJ2-1, with a possible D match to TRBD2 (6 bases). The CDR3 runs to 15 residues. Germline V gene lookup returns CDR1 MNHNY and CDR2 SVGAGI (reference sequence). Trimming took off 6 bases at V and 12 bases at J, with 24 bases between the two ends.